This entry concerns a single T cell receptor (beta chain). The antigen is undetermined. Assay used: immunoSEQ multiplex PCR; TCRdb lists only in-frame clones, some missing. The table lists approximately 100,000 clones, approximately 77% of them singletons, with about 26% in the top ten. This record comes from a study of cytotoxic CD8 clonotypes in ibrutinib-treated CLL. Whole-study context: Average yields of around 260,000 productive templates and approximately 94,000 productive rearrangements characterized the samples. Study-wide findings and caveats: Higher circulating CD8+ T-cell counts strongly accompanied higher baseline clonality, above age-matched healthy donors. Public clonotypes, found uncommonly, either contracted or stayed stable on treatment.

This CDR3 has 15 residues. The junction had 5 bases not matched to a gene; V was cut back by 1 base and J by 9 bases. Germline V lookup: CDR1 MNHNS, CDR2 SASEGT. This chain joins TRBV6-1 and TRBJ2-1, with 11 positions matching TRBD1. Material: PBMCs, obtained after 24 months of ibrutinib treatment. The sequence came from a human donor with chronic lymphocytic leukemia. This chain's CDR3 is CASSEGTGGWAEQFF. The CDR3 nucleotides are TGTGCCAGCAGTGAAGGGACAGGGGGCTGGGCTGAGCAGTTCTTC.